The clone carrying this T cell receptor (beta chain) was picked up a small number of times. What it binds is unknown. This sample was included in a study of cytomegalovirus exposure and HLA in healthy donors. About the research overall: Early released data comprised approximately 85 million unique TCRs from HLA-typed donors.

The CDR3 sequence is 15 residues long. Losses at the gene ends were 2 bases for V and 4 bases for J; bases not matched to a gene: 6. The germline gives CDR1 SGDLS, CDR2 YYNGEE. Study-wide findings and caveats: The study assumed roughly uniform donor sequencing depth for presence/absence analyses. Donor immune exposure was known only as CMV serostatus. Per published reports, the classifier diagnosed cytomegalovirus status with high specificity and sensitivity.

The PCR ran on 60 Vbeta and 13 Jbeta primers. Clones were sequenced by immunoSEQ multiplex PCR, and TCRdb holds only the in-frame ones, with some missing. The table includes around 130,000 clones, 75% to 90% detected once. This clonotype originated in a woman aged 25 to 39 in good health and CMV-seropositive. Sequenced input: PBMCs. The genes are TRBV9 and TRBJ2-1; the match to TRBD2 covers 7 bases. CDR3: CASSVGLGLYNEQFF. Written as DNA, the CDR3 is TGTGCCAGCAGCGTTGGACTAGGACTATACAATGAGCAGTTCTTC.